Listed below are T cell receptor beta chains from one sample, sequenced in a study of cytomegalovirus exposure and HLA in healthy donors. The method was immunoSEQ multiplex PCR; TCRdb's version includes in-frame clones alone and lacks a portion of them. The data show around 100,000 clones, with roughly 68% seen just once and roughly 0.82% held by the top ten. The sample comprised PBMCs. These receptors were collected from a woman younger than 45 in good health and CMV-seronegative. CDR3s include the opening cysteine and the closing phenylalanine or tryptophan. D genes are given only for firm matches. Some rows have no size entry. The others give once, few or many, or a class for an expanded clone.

CDR3 protein: CAISDRVDSNQPQHF; CDR3 DNA: TGTGCCATCAGTGACAGGGTCGATAGCAATCAGCCCCAGCATTTT; D gene: NA; clone size: NA; V gene: TRBV10-3; J gene: TRBJ1-5
CDR3 protein: CASSTWVPVLGRTGELFF; CDR3 DNA: TGTGCCAGTAGTACTTGGGTGCCGGTCCTGGGGAGAACCGGGGAGCTGTTTTTT; D gene: NA; clone size: NA; V gene: TRBV19; J gene: TRBJ2-2
CDR3 protein: CASSRTGTPDTQYF; CDR3 DNA: TGTGCCAGCAGCCGCACCGGGACTCCAGATACGCAGTATTTT; D gene: NA; clone size: NA; V gene: TRBV7-9; J gene: TRBJ2-3
CDR3 protein: CASSLGEGGPEAFF; CDR3 DNA: TGTGCCAGCAGCTTAGGGGAGGGAGGGCCCGAAGCTTTCTTT; D gene: NA; clone size: NA; V gene: TRBV13; J gene: TRBJ1-1
CDR3 protein: CATTSPSLNTEAFF; CDR3 DNA: TGTGCCACGACAAGCCCCAGCTTGAACACTGAAGCTTTCTTT; D gene: NA; clone size: NA; V gene: TRBV13; J gene: TRBJ1-1
CDR3 protein: CAWSVQGVNYGYTF; CDR3 DNA: TGTGCCTGGAGTGTACAGGGAGTGAACTATGGCTACACCTTC; D gene: NA; clone size: NA; V gene: TRBV30; J gene: TRBJ1-2
CDR3 protein: CASSLYGTYGYTF; CDR3 DNA: TGTGCCAGCAGCTTATATGGCACCTATGGCTACACCTTC; D gene: NA; clone size: NA; V gene: TRBV7-9; J gene: TRBJ1-2
CDR3 protein: CASSLAGGLNTEAFF; CDR3 DNA: TGTGCCAGCAGCTTGGCAGGGGGCTTGAACACTGAAGCTTTCTTT; D gene: TRBD1; clone size: few; V gene: TRBV7-2; J gene: TRBJ1-1
CDR3 protein: CASSFRLAGGYNEQFF; CDR3 DNA: TGTGCCAGCAGCTTTAGACTAGCGGGGGGATACAATGAGCAGTTCTTC; D gene: TRBD2; clone size: NA; V gene: TRBV7-2; J gene: TRBJ2-1
CDR3 protein: CASSLEQGGNQPQHF; CDR3 DNA: TGTGCCAGCAGTCTGGAACAGGGCGGGAATCAGCCCCAGCATTTT; D gene: NA; clone size: NA; V gene: TRBV28; J gene: TRBJ1-5